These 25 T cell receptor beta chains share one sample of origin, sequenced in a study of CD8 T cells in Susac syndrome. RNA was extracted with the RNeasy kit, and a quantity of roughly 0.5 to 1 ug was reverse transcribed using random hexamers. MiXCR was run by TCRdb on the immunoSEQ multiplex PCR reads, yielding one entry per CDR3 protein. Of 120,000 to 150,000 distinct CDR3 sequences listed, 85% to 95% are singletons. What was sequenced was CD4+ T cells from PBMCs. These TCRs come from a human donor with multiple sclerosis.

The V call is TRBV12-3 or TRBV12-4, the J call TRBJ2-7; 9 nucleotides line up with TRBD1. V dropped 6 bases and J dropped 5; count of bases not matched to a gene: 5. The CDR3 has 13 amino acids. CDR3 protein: CASRRDRDNEQYF. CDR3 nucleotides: TGTGCCAGCAGACGGGACAGGGACAACGAGCAGTACTTC.

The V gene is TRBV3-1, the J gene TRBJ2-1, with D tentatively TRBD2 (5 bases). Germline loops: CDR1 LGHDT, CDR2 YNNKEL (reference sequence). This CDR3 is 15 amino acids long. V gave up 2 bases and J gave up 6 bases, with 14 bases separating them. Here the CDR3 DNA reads TGTGCCAGCAGCCAAAGAGGGTCGGGGATCAATGAGCAGTTCTTC. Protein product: CASSQRGSGINEQFF.

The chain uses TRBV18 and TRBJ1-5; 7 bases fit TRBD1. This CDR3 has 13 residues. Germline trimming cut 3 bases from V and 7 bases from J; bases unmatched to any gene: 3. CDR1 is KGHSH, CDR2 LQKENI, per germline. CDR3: CASSPDRAQPQHF. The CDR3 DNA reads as TGTGCCAGCTCACCCGACAGGGCGCAGCCCCAGCATTTT.

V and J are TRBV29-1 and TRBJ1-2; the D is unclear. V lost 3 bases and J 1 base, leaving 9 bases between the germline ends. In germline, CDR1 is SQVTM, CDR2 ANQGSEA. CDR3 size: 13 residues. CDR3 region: CSVDLGVNYGYTF. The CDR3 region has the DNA TGCAGCGTTGATCTGGGTGTTAACTATGGCTACACCTTC.

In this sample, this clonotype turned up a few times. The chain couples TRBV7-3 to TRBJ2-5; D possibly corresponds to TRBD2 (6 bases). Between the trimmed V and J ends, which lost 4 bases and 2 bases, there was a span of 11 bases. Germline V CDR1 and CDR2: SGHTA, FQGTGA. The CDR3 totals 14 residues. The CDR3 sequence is CASSSPAGQETQYF. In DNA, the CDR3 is TGTGCCAGCAGCTCCCCGGCGGGACAAGAGACCCAGTACTTC.

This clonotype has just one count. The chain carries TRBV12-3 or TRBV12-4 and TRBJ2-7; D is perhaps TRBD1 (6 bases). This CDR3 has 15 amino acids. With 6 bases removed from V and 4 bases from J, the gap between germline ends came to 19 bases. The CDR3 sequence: CASREATKGGYEQYF. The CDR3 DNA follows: TGTGCCAGCAGAGAGGCGACAAAAGGGGGATACGAGCAGTACTTC.

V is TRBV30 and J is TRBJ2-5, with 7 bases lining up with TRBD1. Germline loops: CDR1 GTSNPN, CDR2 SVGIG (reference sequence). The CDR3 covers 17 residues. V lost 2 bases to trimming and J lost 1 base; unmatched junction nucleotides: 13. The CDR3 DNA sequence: TGTGCCTGGAGTTTTAACCGGGACAGAGAGCTCCAAGAGACCCAGTACTTC. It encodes CAWSFNRDRELQETQYF.

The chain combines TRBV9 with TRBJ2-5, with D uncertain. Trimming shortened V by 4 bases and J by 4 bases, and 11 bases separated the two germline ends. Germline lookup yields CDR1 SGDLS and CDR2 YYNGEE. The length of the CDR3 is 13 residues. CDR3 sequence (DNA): TGTGCCAGCAGCTTCGGAATCGGAGAGACCCAGTACTTC. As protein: CASSFGIGETQYF.

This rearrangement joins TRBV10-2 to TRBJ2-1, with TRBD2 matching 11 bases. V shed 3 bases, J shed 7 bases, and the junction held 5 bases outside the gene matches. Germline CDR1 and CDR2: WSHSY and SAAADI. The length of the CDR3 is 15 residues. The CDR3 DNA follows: TGCGCCAGCAGTGAACTAGCGGGAGTAGGAAATGAGCAGTTCTTC. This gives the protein CASSELAGVGNEQFF.

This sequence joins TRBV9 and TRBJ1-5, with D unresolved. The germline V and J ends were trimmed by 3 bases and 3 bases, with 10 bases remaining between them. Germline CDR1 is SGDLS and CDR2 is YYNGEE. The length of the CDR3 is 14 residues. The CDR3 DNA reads TGTGCCAGCAGCGCCACGGTTACCAATCAGCCCCAGCATTTT. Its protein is CASSATVTNQPQHF.

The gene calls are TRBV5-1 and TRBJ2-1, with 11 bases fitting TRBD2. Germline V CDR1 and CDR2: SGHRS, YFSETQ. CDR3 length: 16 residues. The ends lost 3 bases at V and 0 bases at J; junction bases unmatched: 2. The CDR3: CASSWTSGPSYNEQFF. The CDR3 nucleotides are TGCGCCAGCAGCTGGACTAGCGGGCCCTCCTACAATGAGCAGTTCTTC.

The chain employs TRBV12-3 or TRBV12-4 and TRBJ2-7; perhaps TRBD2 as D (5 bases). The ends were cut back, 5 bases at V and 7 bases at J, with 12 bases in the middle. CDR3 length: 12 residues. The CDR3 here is CASSHPTREQYF. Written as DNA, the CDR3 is TGTGCCAGCAGTCACCCCACTAGAGAGCAGTACTTC.

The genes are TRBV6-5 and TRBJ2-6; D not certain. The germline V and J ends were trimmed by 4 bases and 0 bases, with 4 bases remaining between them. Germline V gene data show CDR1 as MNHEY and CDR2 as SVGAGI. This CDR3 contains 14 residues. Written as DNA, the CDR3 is TGTGCCAGCAGTTCGAGCTCTGGGGCCAACGTCCTGACTTTC. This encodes CASSSSSGANVLTF.

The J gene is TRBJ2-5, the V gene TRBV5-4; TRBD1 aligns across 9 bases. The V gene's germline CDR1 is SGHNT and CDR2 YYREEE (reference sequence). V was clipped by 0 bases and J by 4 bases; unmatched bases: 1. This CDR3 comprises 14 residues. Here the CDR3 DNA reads TGTGCCAGCAGCTTGGTGGGACAGGGAGAGACCCAGTACTTC. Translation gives CASSLVGQGETQYF.

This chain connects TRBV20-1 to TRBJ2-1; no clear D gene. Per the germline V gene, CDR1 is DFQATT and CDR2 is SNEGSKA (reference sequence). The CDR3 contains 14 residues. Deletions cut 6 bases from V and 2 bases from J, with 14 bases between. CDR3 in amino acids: CSAKGYGPYNEQFF. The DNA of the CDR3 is TGCAGTGCAAAGGGATACGGGCCCTACAATGAGCAGTTCTTC.

CDR3 DNA sequence: TGTGCCAGCCTAGACGGGGCCGGAAGGGGAGAGCAGTACTTC. Translation: CASLDGAGRGEQYF. V usage is TRBV2 and J usage is TRBJ2-7; D assignment may be TRBD1 or TRBD2 (5 bases each). Between the trimmed V and J ends, which lost 8 bases and 7 bases, there was a span of 21 bases. The CDR3 is 14 amino acids. Germline V CDR1 and CDR2: SNHLY, FYNNEI.

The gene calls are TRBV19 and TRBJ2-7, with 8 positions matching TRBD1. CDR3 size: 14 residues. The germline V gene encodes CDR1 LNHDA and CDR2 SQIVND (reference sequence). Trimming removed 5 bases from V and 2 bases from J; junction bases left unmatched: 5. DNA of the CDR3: TGTGCCAGTAGTCGGCTGGACAGGGCCTACGAGCAGTACTTC. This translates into CASSRLDRAYEQYF. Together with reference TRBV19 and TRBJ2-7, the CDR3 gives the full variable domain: DGGITQSPKYLFRKEGQNVTLSCEQNLNHDAMYWYRQDPGQGLRLIYYSQIVNDFQKGDIAEGYSVSREKKESFPLTVTSAQKNPTAFYLCASSRLDRAYEQYFGPGTRLTVT.

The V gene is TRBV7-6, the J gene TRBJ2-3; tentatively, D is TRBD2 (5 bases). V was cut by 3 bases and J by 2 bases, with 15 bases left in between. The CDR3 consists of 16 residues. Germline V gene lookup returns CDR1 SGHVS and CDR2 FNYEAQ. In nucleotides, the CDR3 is TGTGCCAGCAGCTTTTCCCCGGCGGGCCTCACAGATACGCAGTATTTT. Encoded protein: CASSFSPAGLTDTQYF. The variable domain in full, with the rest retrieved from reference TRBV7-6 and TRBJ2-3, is GAGVSQSPRYKVTKRGQDVALRCDPISGHVSLYWYRQALGQGPEFLTYFNYEAQQDKSGLPNDRFSAERPEGSISTLTIQRTEQRDSAMYRCASSFSPAGLTDTQYFGPGTRLTVL.

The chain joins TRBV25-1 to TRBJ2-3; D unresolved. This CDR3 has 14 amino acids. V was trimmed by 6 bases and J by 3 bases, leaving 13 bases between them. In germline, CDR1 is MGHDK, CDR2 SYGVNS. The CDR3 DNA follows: TGTGCCAGCAGCTCAACTCCAATGACAGATACGCAGTATTTT. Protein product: CASSSTPMTDTQYF. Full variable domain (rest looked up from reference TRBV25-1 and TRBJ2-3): EADIYQTPRYLVIGTGKKITLECSQTMGHDKMYWYQQDPGMELHLIHYSYGVNSTEKGDLSSESTVSRIRTEHFPLTLESARPSHTSQYLCASSSTPMTDTQYFGPGTRLTVL.

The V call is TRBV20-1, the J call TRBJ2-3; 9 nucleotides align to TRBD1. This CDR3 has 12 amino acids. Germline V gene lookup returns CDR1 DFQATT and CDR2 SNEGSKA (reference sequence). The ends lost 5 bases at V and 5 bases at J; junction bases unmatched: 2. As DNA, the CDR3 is TGCAGTGCTGCGGACAGGGGAGATACGCAGTATTTT. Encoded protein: CSAADRGDTQYF.

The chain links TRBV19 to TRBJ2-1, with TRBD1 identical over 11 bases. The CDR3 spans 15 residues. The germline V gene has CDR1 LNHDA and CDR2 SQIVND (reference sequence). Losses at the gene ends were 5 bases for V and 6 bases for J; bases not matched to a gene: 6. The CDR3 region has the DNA TGTGCCAGTAGTTCCCCGGGGACAGGGGGCAATGAGCAGTTCTTC. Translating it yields CASSSPGTGGNEQFF.

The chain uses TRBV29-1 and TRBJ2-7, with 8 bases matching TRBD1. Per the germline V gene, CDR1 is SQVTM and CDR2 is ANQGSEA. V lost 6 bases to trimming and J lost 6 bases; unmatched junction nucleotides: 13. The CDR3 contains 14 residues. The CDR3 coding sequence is TGCAGCGTGGGATCTCGGGCAGGGGGCGGCGAGCAGTACTTC. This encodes CSVGSRAGGGEQYF.

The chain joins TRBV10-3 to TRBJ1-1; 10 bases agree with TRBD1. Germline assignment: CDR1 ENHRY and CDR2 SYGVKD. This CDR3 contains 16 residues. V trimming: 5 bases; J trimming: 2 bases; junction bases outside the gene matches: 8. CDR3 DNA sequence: TGTGCCATCAGTCCGGGACAGGGGATGGGAAACACTGAAGCTTTCTTT. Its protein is CAISPGQGMGNTEAFF.

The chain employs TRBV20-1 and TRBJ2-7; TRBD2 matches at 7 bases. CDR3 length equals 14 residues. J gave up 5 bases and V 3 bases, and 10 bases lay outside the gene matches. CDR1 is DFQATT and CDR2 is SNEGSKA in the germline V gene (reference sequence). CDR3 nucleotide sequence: TGCAGTGCTAGTATCAGCGGGATTGTGAACGAGCAGTACTTC. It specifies CSASISGIVNEQYF.

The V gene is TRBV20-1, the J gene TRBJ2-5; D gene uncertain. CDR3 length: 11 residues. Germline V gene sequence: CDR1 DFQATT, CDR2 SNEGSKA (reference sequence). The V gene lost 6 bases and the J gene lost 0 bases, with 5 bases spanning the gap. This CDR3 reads CSALYQETQYF. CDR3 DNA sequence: TGCAGTGCCCTGTACCAAGAGACCCAGTACTTC.